Reported below is one TCR beta chain. A few counts support this clonotype. Its antigen specificity is not known. Qualities for individual bases were not recorded, and no much larger clone is one base off. The library was made by 5' RACE. The run used an Illumina HiSeq 2500. A second roughly 6 to 12 cycle PCR used a sample-barcoded 5' primer and a J-beta primer mix. Each TCR beta cDNA molecule received a unique molecular identifier from a template-switch 5' adaptor carrying 12 random nucleotides. Each sample yielded at least 2.5 million CDR3-containing paired-end reads. First-strand cDNA was synthesized from all RNA with the Mint cDNA synthesis kit, primed by a TRBC-specific oligonucleotide. Following uracil-DNA glycosylase treatment, a first 18-cycle PCR with universal primers M1SS and BC2_uni_R was performed on all cDNA. Per the original workflow: For normalization, 1 million high-quality reads were randomly selected from each sample, with every read carrying a distinct molecular identifier. Instead of being binned into consensus sequences, reads that shared molecular identifiers were thrown out. CDR3 identification, clonotype clustering and error correction used MiTCR with a Q25 quality threshold and the strictest error-elimination algorithm. Lower-bound total TCR beta diversity was estimated with a nonparametric unseen species model using Euler transformation. The public sequencing data were trimmed at Q25 with fastp and processed into clonotypes with MiXCR by TCRdb, which kept only in-frame beta chains. Rows are combined by CDR3 protein, so each entry shows the most common genes and DNA. These V and J calls rely on TCRdb rather than the paper's analysis. This sample comprises some 750,000 distinct CDR3 sequences, about 20% of them detected only once. The top ten clonotypes cover less than 25% of the sample.

These data are taken from a study of blood T cells in healthy people across ages (dated by TCRdb to between 2014 and 2017). For context, the study as a whole: In model experiments, roughly one uniquely barcoded TCR beta cDNA molecule per two T cells was captured by template switching. To track age-related changes in TCR beta repertoire diversity, the study relied on deep sequencing normalized with unique cDNA molecular identifiers. Donors were grouped into four age groups: young (average approximately 16 years), middle-aged (roughly 38), aged (around 66) and long-lived (about 89). To avoid experimental bias, donors of different ages were spread randomly across the sequencing lanes. Using the same blood draw, the study looked at two additional independent replicas of 1 million unique cDNA reads for two donors, one aged 18 to 29 and the other aged 80 or older.

Donors were about 36 systemically healthy Caucasian individuals from Russia aged roughly 6 to 100 years. Each donor gave 8 to 10 milliliters of peripheral blood, drawn into EDTA-treated Vacutainer tubes. PBMCs were isolated by Ficoll-Paque density-gradient centrifugation, with at least 7 million obtained per sample. Total RNA was extracted from PBMCs with Trizol reagent, with at least 6 micrograms obtained per sample. For every donor, flow cytometry on a PBMC aliquot measured the percentage of naive CD45RAhigh/CD27high T cells. What the study reported, not specific to this receptor: Because profiling used bulk unsorted PBMCs, naive and antigen-experienced compartments could not be compared conclusively. The percentage of naive T cells measured by flow cytometry correlated strongly with observed TCR beta diversity. Estimates of total diversity based on one million sequenced T cells were regarded as lower bounds and as underestimates. As age increased, observed TCR beta diversity per million T cells dropped in a roughly linear way, and a significant reduction was already evident by age roughly 40. The CMV infection status of donors was not known, potentially confounding age-related changes in expanded clonotypes. Compared with the aged group, the long-lived group had more naive CD4+ T cells, fewer expanded clones and increased TCR diversity, a pattern suggesting age selection.

V loses 3 bases of germline sequence and J loses 4 bases, and the interval between the two ends is 13 bases. The germline V gene (reference sequence) supplies CDR1 DFQATT and CDR2 SNEGSKA. The CDR3, from cysteine to phenylalanine, totals 14 residues. The sequence is cut down to CDR3 DNA, 42 bases in frame from base 1. The TCR originated in a man in his 70s in good health. The specimen sequenced was blood. The sequence is built from TRBV20-1 and TRBJ1-3, with a tentative D gene TRBD1 over 6 matching bases. The sequenced DNA: TGCAGTGCTAGTCCGTGGGGGGGCGGAAACACCATATATTTT. It specifies CSASPWGGGNTIYF.